This T cell receptor (beta chain) was sequenced in a study of CD8+CD57+ T cells in acquired aplastic anemia. This CDR3 spans 14 amino acids. V lost 5 bases to trimming and J lost 6 bases, with 17 bases between them. Germline values: CDR1 SGHVS, CDR2 FQNEAQ. CDR3 and TCR beta VDJ profiling relied on genomic DNA as the template. TCRdb reprocessed the reads via MiXCR and lists one record per CDR3 protein. Among roughly 160,000 distinct CDR3 sequences listed, around 48% were seen once. Flow cytometry had shown expanded CD8+CD57+ cells in the patients chosen for sequencing. Sequenced: sorted CD4+, CD8+, or CD8+CD57+ T cells (not recorded which) from PBMCs. The chain has TRBV7-8 and TRBJ2-7; a weak D match, TRBD1 (5 bases). The sequence was obtained from a human donor with aplastic anemia. The CDR3 sequence: CASSLTGQHGEQYF. CDR3 nucleotides: TGTGCCAGCAGCCTAACCGGACAACACGGCGAGCAGTACTTC.